Shown below are 31 T cell receptor beta chains from a single sample sequenced in a study of CD8 T cells in ankylosing spondylitis. TCRdb reprocessed the 5' RACE reads via MiXCR and lists one record per CDR3 protein. Of around 340,000 distinct CDR3 sequences in the sample, more than 20% are singletons; the top ten hold about an eighth. The sequenced sample was blood, either unsorted or a sorted T cell fraction (not recorded which). All receptors derive from a male donor with ankylosing spondylitis or in good health (not recorded which).

The DNA for the CDR3 is TGTGCCAGCGGACGGGACTATGGCTACACCTTC. Protein product: CASGRDYGYTF. The chain carries TRBV2 and TRBJ1-2; D gene uncertain. V was clipped by 8 bases and J by 3 bases, with 7 bases between them. Germline CDR1 and CDR2: SNHLY and FYNNEI. The CDR3 runs to 11 residues.

The J gene is TRBJ2-5, the V gene TRBV12-3 or TRBV12-4, with D perhaps TRBD1 (5 bases). Trimming pared 6 bases from V and 0 bases from J, leaving 8 bases between. This CDR3 has 13 residues. The CDR3 protein is CASSTGDQETQYF. DNA of the CDR3: TGTGCCAGCAGCACAGGAGACCAAGAGACCCAGTACTTC.

This chain links TRBV11-2 with TRBJ2-7, with unresolved D. Trimming took 1 base from V and 6 from J, leaving 4 bases between them. Per the germline V gene, CDR1 is SGHAT and CDR2 is FQNNGV. The CDR3 loop spans 11 amino acids. The CDR3 loop is CASSLVVEQYF. CDR3 in DNA: TGTGCCAGCAGCTTAGTAGTCGAGCAGTACTTC.

The sample holds a few counts of this clonotype. The chain joins TRBV15 to TRBJ2-7; 8 nucleotides line up with TRBD1. V lost 4 bases, J lost 2 bases, and 7 bases stayed unmatched. The CDR3 covers 15 residues. Germline V CDR1 and CDR2: LNHNV, YYDKDF (reference sequence). The CDR3 DNA reads TGTGCCACCAGCAAAGGACAGGGCTACGCCTACGAGCAGTACTTC. Its protein is CATSKGQGYAYEQYF. Together with reference TRBV15 and TRBJ2-7, the CDR3 gives the full variable domain: DAMVIQNPRYQVTQFGKPVTLSCSQTLNHNVMYWYQQKSSQAPKLLFHYYDKDFNNEADTPDNFQSRRPNTSFCFLDIRSPGLGDTAMYLCATSKGQGYAYEQYFGPGTRLTVT.

This clonotype was picked up a small number of times. V and J are TRBV7-8 and TRBJ2-2; D may be TRBD1 (5 bases). Germline CDR1 and CDR2: SGHVS and FQNEAQ. Trimming left V 2 bases short and J 4 bases short, with 11 bases between. The CDR3 runs to 15 residues. The CDR3 is CASSLFGAGTGELFF. The CDR3 coding sequence is TGTGCCAGCAGCTTATTTGGGGCCGGCACCGGGGAGCTGTTTTTT.

The genes are TRBV5-1 and TRBJ2-7; D unresolved. Trimming removed 4 bases at V and 1 base at J, with 9 bases between. The CDR3 extends over 13 amino acids. Germline CDR1 reads SGHRS; CDR2 reads YFSETQ. This chain's CDR3 is CASSNRKSYEQYF. As DNA, the CDR3 is TGCGCCAGCAGCAACCGGAAATCCTACGAGCAGTACTTC.

The gene calls are TRBV7-9 and TRBJ2-5; 7 bases match TRBD1. The trim removed 3 bases at V and 4 bases at J, leaving 5 bases unmatched. The CDR3 runs 14 residues. Germline V CDR1 and CDR2: SEHNR, FQNEAQ (reference sequence). CDR3: CASSFTGALETQYF. In DNA form, the CDR3 reads TGTGCCAGCAGCTTTACAGGGGCCCTAGAGACCCAGTACTTC.

This chain joins TRBV2 and TRBJ2-7, with D perhaps assigned TRBD1 or TRBD2 (5 bases each). The CDR3 has 11 amino acids. V dropped 4 bases and J dropped 13 bases, with 14 bases sitting between them. Germline CDR1 reads SNHLY; CDR2 reads FYNNEI. The chain's CDR3 is CASSGGRGLYF. In DNA, the CDR3 is TGTGCCAGCAGTGGGGGCAGAGGACTCTACTTC. The complete variable domain, with remaining parts taken from reference TRBV2 and TRBJ2-7, reads EPEVTQTPSHQVTQMGQEVILRCVPISNHLYFYWYRQILGQKVEFLVSFYNNEISEKSEIFDDQFSVERPDGSNFTLKIRSTKLEDSAMYFCASSGGRGLYFGPGTRLTVT.

CDR3 sequence (DNA): TGTGCCAGCAGTGACTCTAGCGCAGCCGGGGAGCTGTTTTTT. Translation gives CASSDSSAAGELFF. This chain connects TRBV2 to TRBJ2-2; TRBD2 is a possible D gene (6 bases). V gave up 3 bases and J gave up 6 bases, with 11 bases separating them. Germline CDR1 is SNHLY and CDR2 is FYNNEI. The CDR3 loop spans 14 amino acids.

This chain uses TRBV4-2 with TRBJ2-1; 13 positions agree with TRBD2. The CDR3 is made up of 18 amino acids. Germline lookup yields CDR1 LGHNA and CDR2 YNFKEQ. V gave up 0 bases and J gave up 7 bases; unmatched junction bases: 9. The chain's CDR3 is CASSQDGTSGGAGNEQFF. The DNA of the CDR3 is TGTGCCAGCAGCCAAGATGGTACTAGCGGGGGGGCCGGGAATGAGCAGTTCTTC.

V usage is TRBV7-9 and J usage is TRBJ2-3; the D call may be TRBD1 or TRBD2 (6 bases each). V lost 10 bases to trimming and J lost 4 bases, with 18 bases between them. The length of the CDR3 is 14 residues. Looked up from germline, CDR1 is SEHNR and CDR2 is FQNEAQ (reference sequence). CDR3 nucleotides: TGTGCCACCCGGAGGGGGGCCGGCGCAGATACGCAGTATTTT. Amino acid sequence: CATRRGAGADTQYF.

This clonotype showed up just a few times. CDR3: CASSSPDRGSYNEQFF. The CDR3, as DNA: TGTGCCAGCAGCTCTCCTGACAGGGGGTCCTACAATGAGCAGTTCTTC. The V gene is TRBV5-6, the J gene TRBJ2-1, with 9 nucleotides matching TRBD1. The CDR3 is 16 residues long. Trimming took 3 bases from V and 1 from J; bases not matched to a gene: 5. The germline V gene has CDR1 SGHDT and CDR2 YYEEEE.

The rearrangement links TRBV12-3 or TRBV12-4 to TRBJ1-6, with D tentatively TRBD1 (5 bases). The ends were cut back, 6 bases at V and 7 bases at J, with 10 bases in the middle. CDR3 length: 13 amino acids. The CDR3 sequence: CASSRDLNSPLHF. CDR3 sequence (DNA): TGTGCCAGCAGCAGGGATTTGAATTCACCCCTCCACTTT.

This clonotype was counted between two and nine times. This CDR3 is CSARDPPGREQFF. The CDR3 nucleotides read TGCAGTGCTAGAGATCCCCCTGGCCGTGAGCAGTTCTTC. The chain carries TRBV20-1 and TRBJ2-1; D is unclear. V lost 0 bases and J 9 bases, leaving 12 bases between the germline ends. This CDR3 has 13 residues. The germline V gene has CDR1 DFQATT and CDR2 SNEGSKA (reference sequence).

This clonotype was counted between two and nine times. The rearrangement joins TRBV20-1 to TRBJ2-2; TRBD1 agrees at 12 bases. There are 13 residues in the CDR3. Germline V lookup: CDR1 DFQATT, CDR2 SNEGSKA (reference sequence). With V trimmed by 3 bases and J by 9 bases, 2 bases remained unmatched. The DNA for the CDR3 is TGCAGTGCTAGGGGGACAGGGGGCTGGGAGCTGTTTTTT. Its protein product is CSARGTGGWELFF.

The rearrangement uses TRBV7-8 and TRBJ2-7; perhaps TRBD1 as D (5 bases). Trimming stripped 5 bases from V and 2 bases from J, with 16 bases between. Per the germline V gene, CDR1 is SGHVS and CDR2 is FQNEAQ. This CDR3 is 15 amino acids long. Here the CDR3 reads CASSPFQGIPYEQYF. In nucleotides, the CDR3 is TGTGCCAGCAGCCCGTTCCAGGGAATCCCCTACGAGCAGTACTTC.

Only a few counts were recorded for this clonotype. The chain carries TRBV4-2 and TRBJ2-5; 9 nucleotides line up with TRBD2. Germline lookup yields CDR1 LGHNA and CDR2 YNFKEQ. CDR3 length: 16 residues. The V segment lost 1 base and the J segment 5 bases; nucleotides outside the gene matches: 8. CDR3 region: CASSQVLGSGGETQYF. As DNA, the CDR3 is TGTGCCAGCAGCCAAGTGTTGGGAAGCGGGGGGGAGACCCAGTACTTC.

J is TRBJ2-3 and V is TRBV2; 10 bases are shared with TRBD2. CDR1 is SNHLY and CDR2 is FYNNEI in the germline V gene. The V gene end was trimmed by 8 bases and the J gene end by 2 bases; junction bases not matched to a gene: 7. CDR3 length: 15 residues. The DNA for the CDR3 is TGTGCCAGCTTACTAGCGGGGTCTCCCACAGATACGCAGTATTTT. Translation gives CASLLAGSPTDTQYF.

The chain is built from TRBV3-1 and TRBJ2-3; 10 positions agree with TRBD2. CDR3 length: 17 amino acids. Unmatched junction bases numbered 5, after V lost 1 base and J lost 1 base. Looked up from germline, CDR1 is LGHDT and CDR2 is YNNKEL (reference sequence). CDR3 sequence (DNA): TGTGCCAGCAGCCAAGTCTCTAGCGGGGGCGGCACAGATACGCAGTATTTT. Encoded protein: CASSQVSSGGGTDTQYF.

There are many counts of this clonotype. The chain links TRBV4-1 to TRBJ2-3; D is unclear. The germline V gene encodes CDR1 MGHRA and CDR2 YSYEKL. The CDR3 extends over 14 amino acids. The V gene lost 1 base and the J gene lost 1 base, with 6 bases spanning the gap. The CDR3 region is CASSQVGGTDTQYF. The DNA for the CDR3 is TGCGCCAGCAGCCAAGTTGGTGGCACAGATACGCAGTATTTT.

The chain is built from TRBV20-1 and TRBJ1-2, with D maybe TRBD1 (5 bases). Deletions cut 0 bases from V and 4 bases from J, with 15 bases between. Germline V lookup: CDR1 DFQATT, CDR2 SNEGSKA (reference sequence). The CDR3 runs to 15 residues. CDR3: CSARDRGEISYGYTF. The CDR3, as DNA: TGCAGTGCTAGAGATCGGGGGGAGATAAGCTATGGCTACACCTTC.

The chain uses TRBV10-3 and TRBJ2-1; D remains unclear. The CDR3 sequence is 13 residues long. V dropped 7 bases and J dropped 2 bases, with 9 bases sitting between them. Germline loops: CDR1 ENHRY, CDR2 SYGVKD. The CDR3: CAINPGPYNEQFF. CDR3 bases: TGTGCCATCAATCCCGGGCCCTACAATGAGCAGTTCTTC.

This clonotype was detected only a few times. The chain links TRBV7-2 to TRBJ2-3, with TRBD2 matching 10 bases. Germline trimming cut 1 base from V and 4 bases from J; bases unmatched to any gene: 5. From germline, CDR1 is SGHTA and CDR2 FQGNSA. The CDR3 contains 16 residues. CDR3 residues: CASSLEAGGPPDTQYF. The CDR3 coding sequence is TGTGCCAGCAGCTTAGAAGCGGGGGGGCCCCCAGATACGCAGTATTTT.

This chain joins TRBV6-1 and TRBJ1-1; 7 bases match TRBD1. CDR3 size: 12 residues. CDR1 and CDR2 from the germline V gene are MNHNS and SASEGT. The trim removed 8 bases at V and 3 bases at J, leaving 3 bases unmatched. CDR3: CASGRGDTEAFF. CDR3 coding DNA: TGTGCCAGCGGCAGGGGGGACACTGAAGCTTTCTTT.

This clonotype was counted only a few times. The genes are TRBV29-1 and TRBJ1-2; D gene uncertain. The CDR3 is 15 residues long. Trimming took off 0 bases at V and 1 base at J, with 12 bases between the two ends. Germline V gene sequence: CDR1 SQVTM, CDR2 ANQGSEA. The CDR3 sequence is CSVEDLPSYNYGYTF. The CDR3 DNA follows: TGCAGCGTTGAAGATCTGCCATCCTATAACTATGGCTACACCTTC.

The CDR3: CSVLGRQNTGELFF. The CDR3 DNA sequence: TGCAGCGTATTAGGAAGACAGAACACCGGGGAGCTGTTTTTT. J is TRBJ2-2 and V is TRBV29-1; no clear D gene. Trimming shortened V by 6 bases and J by 1 base, and 12 bases separated the two germline ends. Germline V CDR1 and CDR2: SQVTM, ANQGSEA. This CDR3 contains 14 residues.

The table lists this clonotype with a few counts. The V gene is TRBV5-1, the J gene TRBJ1-6; D is unclear. The length of the CDR3 is 15 residues. Trimming pared 3 bases from V and 4 bases from J, leaving 11 bases between. The germline CDR1 and CDR2 sequences are SGHRS and YFSETQ. CDR3 loop: CASSSHIQYNSPLHF. The DNA of the CDR3 is TGCGCCAGCAGCTCGCATATCCAGTATAATTCACCCCTCCACTTT.

The table lists this clonotype with many counts. The rearrangement links TRBV12-3 or TRBV12-4 to TRBJ2-2; D might be TRBD1 (6 bases). The germline V and J ends were trimmed by 5 bases and 4 bases, with 8 bases remaining between them. The CDR3 has 13 amino acids. DNA of the CDR3: TGTGCCAGCAGTAAGACAGGCACCGGGGAGCTGTTTTTT. It specifies CASSKTGTGELFF.

This clonotype occurred a few times. This chain uses TRBV7-9 with TRBJ2-7; 9 bases match TRBD2. This CDR3 is built from 15 residues. V gave up 5 bases and J gave up 4 bases; unmatched junction bases: 9. The germline V gene has CDR1 SEHNR and CDR2 FQNEAQ (reference sequence). The CDR3 protein is CASSQQGLAPYEQYF. In nucleotides, the CDR3 is TGTGCCAGCAGCCAGCAGGGACTAGCTCCGTACGAGCAGTACTTC.

V gene TRBV4-1 combines with J gene TRBJ2-3; D perhaps matches TRBD2 (6 bases). Germline V gene sequence: CDR1 MGHRA, CDR2 YSYEKL. Deletions cut 3 bases from V and 5 bases from J, with 9 bases between. The CDR3 totals 13 residues. In DNA form, the CDR3 reads TGCGCCAGCAGCCAGTCGCGGGGAGATACGCAGTATTTT. This encodes CASSQSRGDTQYF.

This sequence joins TRBV5-6 and TRBJ1-2; no definite D call. With 0 bases removed from V and 2 bases from J, the gap between germline ends came to 14 bases. The CDR3 runs to 16 residues. CDR1 is SGHDT, CDR2 YYEEEE, per germline. CDR3 nucleotides: TGTGCCAGCAGCTTGGGGGCTCCAACGGGAAACTATGGCTACACCTTC. Protein sequence: CASSLGAPTGNYGYTF.